Presented here are 26 T cell receptor beta chains from one specimen sequenced in a study of blood T cell repertoires in COVID-19. Produced via immunoSEQ multiplex PCR; TCRdb's table is partial and in-frame only. This table holds roughly 340,000 clones, 70% to 90% found once. Sequences were obtained from peripheral blood. The source of these receptors is a woman aged 25 to 45 with COVID-19, enrolled during active disease.

The chain employs TRBV5-6 and TRBJ2-4; 9 nucleotides match TRBD1. Germline CDR1 is SGHDT and CDR2 is YYEEEE. This CDR3 region has 17 residues. V dropped 3 bases and J dropped 4; count of bases not matched to a gene: 11. CDR3 amino acids: CASSSQGHGTGKNIQYF. The CDR3 region has the DNA TGTGCCAGCAGCTCCCAGGGACACGGGACAGGGAAAAACATTCAGTACTTC.

This chain joins TRBV4-1 and TRBJ2-1; D is perhaps TRBD1 (6 bases). The V end lost 4 bases, the J end lost 6 bases, and 13 bases lay between the germline ends. Germline lookup yields CDR1 MGHRA and CDR2 YSYEKL. This CDR3 is 14 amino acids long. The CDR3 coding sequence is TGCGCCAGCAGCCCCCGGACAGACGGCAATGAGCAGTTCTTC. Residues: CASSPRTDGNEQFF.

The chain has TRBV12-5 and TRBJ1-4; no clear D gene. Germline V gives CDR1 LGHNT, CDR2 FRNRAP. The CDR3 has 18 residues. Trimming pared 0 bases from V and 0 bases from J, leaving 14 bases between. Here the CDR3 DNA reads TGTGCTAGTGGTTTGGTAAACCGACACTTTCCAACTAATGAAAAACTGTTTTTT. This encodes CASGLVNRHFPTNEKLFF.

The V and J genes are TRBV3-1 (or the pseudogene TRBV3-2) and TRBJ2-3, with a weak D call TRBD2 (6 bases). This CDR3 is 14 amino acids long. The germline V and J ends were trimmed by 4 bases and 11 bases, with 19 bases remaining between them. Germline V lookup: CDR1 LGHDT, CDR2 YNNKEL (reference sequence). The CDR3 nucleotides read TGTGCCAGCAGCCCTCAACATCGGGGGATTATGCAGTATTTT. Translated, it gives CASSPQHRGIMQYF.

The chain links TRBV28 to TRBJ2-6, with D perhaps matching TRBD2 (5 bases). Germline-derived CDR1 and CDR2 are MDHEN and SYDVKM. The CDR3 contains 16 residues. V lost 4 bases and J 0 bases, leaving 10 bases between the germline ends. In nucleotides, the CDR3 is TGTGCCAGCAGTTATAGCGCGGGCTCTGGGGCCAACGTCCTGACTTTC. This encodes CASSYSAGSGANVLTF.

This clone came up once. CDR3 nucleotide sequence: TGTGCCAGCAGCTTATCGGACAGCCGCACAGATACGCAGTATTTT. Translating it yields CASSLSDSRTDTQYF. The V and J genes are TRBV11-1 and TRBJ2-3; the D gene is possibly TRBD1 (6 bases). The CDR3 totals 15 residues. Trimming cost V 2 bases and J 1 base, with 10 bases left between them. In germline, CDR1 is SGHAT, CDR2 FQDESV (reference sequence). Looking up the rest from reference TRBV11-1 and TRBJ2-3 gives the full variable domain: EAEVAQSPRYKITEKSQAVAFWCDPISGHATLYWYRQILGQGPELLVQFQDESVVDDSQLPKDRFSAERLKGVDSTLKIQPAELGDSAMYLCASSLSDSRTDTQYFGPGTRLTVL.

This chain connects TRBV30 to TRBJ2-1; D may be TRBD2 (5 bases). Germline CDR1 is GTSNPN and CDR2 is SVGIG (reference sequence). Trimming shortened V by 1 base and J by 4 bases, and 8 bases separated the two germline ends. CDR3 length: 13 amino acids. CDR3 amino acids: CAWSGTEYNEQFF. As DNA, the CDR3 is TGTGCCTGGAGTGGGACTGAATACAATGAGCAGTTCTTC.

The rearrangement joins TRBV7-2 to TRBJ1-2; 9 bases line up with TRBD1. CDR1 is SGHTA, CDR2 FQGNSA, per germline. The V gene end was trimmed by 2 bases and the J gene end by 5 bases; junction bases not matched to a gene: 3. The CDR3 consists of 14 residues. The chain's CDR3 is CASSLTGGAYGYTF. In DNA, the CDR3 is TGTGCCAGCAGCTTAACAGGGGGCGCATATGGCTACACCTTC.

The chain links TRBV5-1 to TRBJ2-2; 8 bases agree with TRBD1. Germline trimming cut 0 bases from V and 6 bases from J; bases unmatched to any gene: 4. The germline gives CDR1 SGHRS, CDR2 YFSETQ. There are 15 residues in the CDR3. Here the CDR3 reads CASSLESRGPGELFF. The DNA of the CDR3 is TGCGCCAGCAGCTTGGAGTCCAGGGGGCCCGGGGAGCTGTTTTTT.

This clone was observed a handful of times. The CDR3 sequence is CASSVGAAGGYTF. CDR3 DNA: TGCGCCAGCAGCGTGGGAGCGGCTGGCGGCTACACCTTC. The V call is TRBV10-2, the J call TRBJ1-2; unclear D gene. V shed 6 bases and J shed 8 bases, with 16 bases lying between them. The CDR3 covers 13 residues. Germline CDR1 and CDR2: WSHSY and SAAADI.

The chain combines TRBV25-1 with TRBJ2-5, with D possibly TRBD2 on 5 matching bases. Germline V CDR1 and CDR2: MGHDK, SYGVNS. The length of the CDR3 is 18 residues. V shed 5 bases and J shed 3 bases, with 25 bases lying between them. The CDR3 reads CASSMSPHTRDGEETQYF. The CDR3 DNA reads as TGTGCCAGCAGTATGAGCCCCCATACTAGGGATGGGGAAGAGACCCAGTACTTC.

The table lists this clone with a count of one. The V call is TRBV27, the J call TRBJ2-7, with 7 nucleotides matching TRBD2. This CDR3 contains 15 residues. Germline V gene lookup returns CDR1 MNHEY and CDR2 SMNVEV (reference sequence). Germline trimming cut 2 bases from V and 6 bases from J; bases unmatched to any gene: 10. For the CDR3, the DNA is TGTGCCAGCAGTTTAACGGGACTACGGGCACGCGAGCAGTACGTC. Its translation: CASSLTGLRAREQYV.

The table lists this clone with a few counts. The chain has TRBV5-4 and TRBJ2-5; 9 bases fit TRBD2. The length of the CDR3 is 16 residues. The germline V gene encodes CDR1 SGHNT and CDR2 YYREEE (reference sequence). V gave up 0 bases and J gave up 4 bases; unmatched junction bases: 7. CDR3 DNA: TGTGCCAGCAGCTTGGGGGCGGGGGGGTTCGGAGAGACCCAGTACTTC. It is translated as CASSLGAGGFGETQYF.

The chain is built from TRBV5-1 and TRBJ1-1; D is possibly TRBD1 (6 bases). This CDR3 has 14 amino acids. V was shortened by 0 bases and J by 11 bases, with 17 bases between the two germline ends. From germline, CDR1 is SGHRS and CDR2 YFSETQ. CDR3 amino acids: CASSLVVQGNEAFF. CDR3 sequence (DNA): TGCGCCAGCAGCTTGGTAGTCCAGGGGAATGAGGCTTTCTTT.

This clone was seen only once. This chain uses TRBV19 with TRBJ1-1; TRBD1 is a possible D gene (6 bases). V was trimmed by 6 bases and J by 6 bases, leaving 14 bases between them. The CDR3 has 13 residues. Germline CDR1 reads LNHDA; CDR2 reads SQIVND (reference sequence). This CDR3 is CASRQGLGAEAFF. In DNA form, the CDR3 reads TGTGCCAGTAGGCAGGGGTTGGGCGCTGAAGCTTTCTTT.

V and J are TRBV7-2 and TRBJ1-5; 9 nucleotides align to TRBD1. Losses at the gene ends were 5 bases for V and 6 bases for J; bases not matched to a gene: 2. There are 13 residues in the CDR3. CDR1 SGHTA and CDR2 FQGNSA come from the germline V gene. The DNA for the CDR3 is TGTGCCAGCAGCCGACAGGGGGGTCAGCCCCAGCATTTT. It specifies CASSRQGGQPQHF.

This chain joins TRBV24-1 and TRBJ2-1; 8 bases are a match to TRBD1. The CDR3 has 13 residues. Germline CDR1 and CDR2: KGHDR and SFDVKD. J gave up 4 bases and V 9 bases, and 4 bases lay outside the gene matches. The CDR3 DNA follows: TGTGCCACCGGGGACAGGAGTTACAATGAGCAGTTCTTC. Protein product: CATGDRSYNEQFF.

The sample holds one count of this clone. The V gene is TRBV19, the J gene TRBJ2-1, with a weak D call TRBD2 (5 bases). The CDR3 spans 18 residues. Germline CDR1 LNHDA, CDR2 SQIVND (reference sequence). The ends were cut back, 1 base at V and 0 bases at J, with 16 bases in the middle. The DNA of the CDR3 is TGTGCCAGTAGTATAGCCCCCGCCGGGGTAAGCTCCTACAATGAGCAGTTCTTC. Protein product: CASSIAPAGVSSYNEQFF.

This clone occurred once. The chain carries TRBV19 and TRBJ1-3; no definite D call. The V and J ends lost 3 bases and 2 bases respectively, with 11 bases between them. The V gene's germline CDR1 is LNHDA and CDR2 SQIVND (reference sequence). This CDR3 region has 15 residues. CDR3: CASSILAAAGNTIYF. CDR3 nucleotide sequence: TGTGCCAGTAGTATCTTGGCGGCCGCTGGAAACACCATATATTTT.

This chain links TRBV3-1 (or the pseudogene TRBV3-2) with TRBJ2-7; a possible D gene is TRBD2 (7 bases). Trimming cost V 3 bases and J 2 bases, with 11 bases left between them. The CDR3 runs 14 residues. Germline CDR1 and CDR2: LGHDT and YNNKEL (reference sequence). The CDR3 protein is CASSHGGRTYEQYV. CDR3 nucleotide sequence: TGTGCCAGCAGCCACGGGGGGCGAACCTACGAGCAGTACGTC.

The chain links TRBV18 to TRBJ1-5, with TRBD1 matching 9 bases. V shed 6 bases and J 4 bases; nucleotides not matched to a gene: 7. The germline V gene encodes CDR1 KGHSH and CDR2 LQKENI. The CDR3 runs to 15 residues. The CDR3 nucleotides read TGTGCCAGCTCCTTGGGACAGGGAGCAAATCAGCCCCAGCATTTT. Its translation is CASSLGQGANQPQHF.

V is TRBV27 and J is TRBJ2-2, with D tentatively TRBD2 (6 bases). The germline V gene encodes CDR1 MNHEY and CDR2 SMNVEV (reference sequence). The germline V and J ends were trimmed by 6 bases and 0 bases, with 23 bases remaining between them. CDR3 length equals 19 residues. CDR3 DNA: TGTGCCAGCAGCCTCCTTGGTTTAGCGGCTCTCGCGAACACCGGGGAGCTGTTTTTT. Translation gives CASSLLGLAALANTGELFF.

The genes are TRBV4-3 and TRBJ2-1, with TRBD1 matching 10 bases. The CDR3 sequence is 20 residues long. After removal of 4 bases from V and 4 bases from J, the junction contained 19 bases not matched to a gene. Germline V gene data show CDR1 as LGHNA and CDR2 as YSLEER. The CDR3 sequence is CASSPHQGQGFLWVYNEQFF. The CDR3 region has the DNA TGCGCCAGCAGCCCACATCAGGGACAGGGGTTTCTCTGGGTTTACAATGAGCAGTTCTTC.

This sequence joins TRBV5-1 and TRBJ2-7; 12 bases map to TRBD2. The V gene end was trimmed by 4 bases and the J gene end by 2 bases; junction bases not matched to a gene: 4. The CDR3 length is 15 residues. Looked up from germline, CDR1 is SGHRS and CDR2 is YFSETQ. The CDR3 sequence: CASSPSGGGPYEQYF. The CDR3 region has the DNA TGCGCCAGCAGCCCTAGCGGGGGGGGCCCCTACGAGCAGTACTTC.

The chain couples TRBV6-5 to TRBJ2-3; D might be TRBD2 (5 bases). CDR3 size: 12 residues. CDR1 and CDR2 from the germline V gene are MNHEY and SVGAGI. Trimming removed 8 bases at V and 4 bases at J, with 10 bases between. CDR3 protein: CASGGGPDTQYF. CDR3 sequence (DNA): TGTGCCAGCGGCGGAGGCCCAGATACGCAGTATTTT.

The J gene is TRBJ1-2, the V gene TRBV14, with TRBD1 matching 11 bases. From germline, CDR1 is SGHDN and CDR2 FVKESK. J lost 5 bases, V lost 4 bases, and 9 bases had no gene match. The CDR3 is 16 residues long. CDR3: CASSRGQGALSYGYTF. The CDR3 DNA is TGTGCCAGCAGCCGAGGACAGGGGGCGCTTTCGTATGGCTACACCTTC.